The source of this TCR beta chain is a study of blood T cell repertoires in COVID-19. Overall study context: PBMCs, B-cell-depleted T cells, or T cells were the source of the cDNA or gDNA that made up the material.

Germline loops: CDR1 WSHSY, CDR2 SAAADI. Trimming removed 10 bases from V and 4 bases from J; junction bases left unmatched: 9. The CDR3 contains 14 residues. Data came from immunoSEQ multiplex PCR; TCRdb stores just in-frame clones and leaves some out. This sample has roughly 240,000 clones; around 87% occur once, and the top ten carry 3.6%. The V call is TRBV10-2, the J call TRBJ2-1, with 8 positions matching TRBD2. The sample taken for sequencing was peripheral blood. The sequence was collected from a man younger than 35 with active or convalescent COVID-19. CDR3 loop: CATRTLAAYNEQFF. Here the CDR3 DNA reads TGCGCCACCCGGACACTAGCGGCATACAATGAGCAGTTCTTC.